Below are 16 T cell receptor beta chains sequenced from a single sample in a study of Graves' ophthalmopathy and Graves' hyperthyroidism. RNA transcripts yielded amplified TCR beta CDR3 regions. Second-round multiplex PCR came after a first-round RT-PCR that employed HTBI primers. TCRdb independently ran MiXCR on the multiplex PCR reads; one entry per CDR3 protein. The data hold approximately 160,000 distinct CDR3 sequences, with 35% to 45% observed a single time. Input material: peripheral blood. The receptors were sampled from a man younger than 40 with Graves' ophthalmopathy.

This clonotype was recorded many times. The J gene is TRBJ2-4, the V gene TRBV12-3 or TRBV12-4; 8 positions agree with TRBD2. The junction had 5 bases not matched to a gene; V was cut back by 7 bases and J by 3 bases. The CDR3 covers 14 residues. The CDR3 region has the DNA TGTGCCAGCACCCAGGGACTAGACAAAAACATTCAGTACTTC. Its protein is CASTQGLDKNIQYF.

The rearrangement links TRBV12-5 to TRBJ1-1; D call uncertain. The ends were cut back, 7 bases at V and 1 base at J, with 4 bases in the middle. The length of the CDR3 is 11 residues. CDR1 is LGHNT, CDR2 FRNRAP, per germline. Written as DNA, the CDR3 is TGTGCTAGTGCCCCGAACACTGAAGCTTTCTTT. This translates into CASAPNTEAFF.

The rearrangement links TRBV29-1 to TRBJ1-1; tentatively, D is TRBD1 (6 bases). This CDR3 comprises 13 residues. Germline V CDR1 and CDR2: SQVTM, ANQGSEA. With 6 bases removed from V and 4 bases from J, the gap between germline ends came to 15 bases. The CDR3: CSVKRTAGTEAFF. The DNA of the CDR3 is TGCAGCGTCAAACGGACAGCTGGCACTGAAGCTTTCTTT.

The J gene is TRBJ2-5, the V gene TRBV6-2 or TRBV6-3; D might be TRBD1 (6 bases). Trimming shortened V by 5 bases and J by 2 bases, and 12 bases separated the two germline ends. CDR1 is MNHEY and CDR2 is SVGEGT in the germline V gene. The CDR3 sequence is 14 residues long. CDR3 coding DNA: TGTGCCAGCAGTATGCCGGGACAACAAGAGACCCAGTACTTC. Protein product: CASSMPGQQETQYF.

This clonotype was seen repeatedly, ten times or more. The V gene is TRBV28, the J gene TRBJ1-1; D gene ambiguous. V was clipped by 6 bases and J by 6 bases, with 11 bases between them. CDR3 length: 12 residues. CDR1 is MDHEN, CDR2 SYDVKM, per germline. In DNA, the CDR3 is TGTGCCAGCAGGGACCGAGACGCTGAAGCTTTCTTT. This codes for CASRDRDAEAFF.

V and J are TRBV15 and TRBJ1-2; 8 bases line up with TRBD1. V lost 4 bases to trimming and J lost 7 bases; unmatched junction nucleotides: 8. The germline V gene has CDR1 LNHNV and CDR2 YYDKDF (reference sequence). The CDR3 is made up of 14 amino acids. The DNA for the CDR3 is TGTGCCACCAGCACCGCCCGGACAGGGTCTGGCTACACCTTC. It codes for CATSTARTGSGYTF.

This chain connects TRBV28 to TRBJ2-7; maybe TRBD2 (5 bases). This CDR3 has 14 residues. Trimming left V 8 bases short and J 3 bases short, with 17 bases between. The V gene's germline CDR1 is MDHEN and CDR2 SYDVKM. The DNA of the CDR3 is TGTGCCAGCCTCTTAGGTACGGGGAACTACGAGCAGTACTTC. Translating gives CASLLGTGNYEQYF.

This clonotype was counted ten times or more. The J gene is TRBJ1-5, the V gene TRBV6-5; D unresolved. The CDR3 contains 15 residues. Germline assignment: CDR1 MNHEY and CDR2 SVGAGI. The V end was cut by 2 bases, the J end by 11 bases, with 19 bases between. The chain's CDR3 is CASSYHGPGSGSQHF. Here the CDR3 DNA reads TGTGCCAGCAGTTACCACGGACCGGGATCGGGGTCCCAGCATTTT.

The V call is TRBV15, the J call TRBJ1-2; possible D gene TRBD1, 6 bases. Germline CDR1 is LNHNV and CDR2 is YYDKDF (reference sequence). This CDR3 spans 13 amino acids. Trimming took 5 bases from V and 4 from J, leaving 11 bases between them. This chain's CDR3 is CATSGTQGYGYTF. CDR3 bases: TGTGCCACCAGCGGGACACAGGGCTATGGCTACACCTTC.

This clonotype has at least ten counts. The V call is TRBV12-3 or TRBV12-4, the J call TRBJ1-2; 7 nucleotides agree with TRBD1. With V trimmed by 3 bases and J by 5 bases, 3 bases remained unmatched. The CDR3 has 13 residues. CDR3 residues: CASSFPGGYGYTF. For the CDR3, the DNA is TGTGCCAGCAGTTTTCCAGGGGGGTATGGCTACACCTTC.

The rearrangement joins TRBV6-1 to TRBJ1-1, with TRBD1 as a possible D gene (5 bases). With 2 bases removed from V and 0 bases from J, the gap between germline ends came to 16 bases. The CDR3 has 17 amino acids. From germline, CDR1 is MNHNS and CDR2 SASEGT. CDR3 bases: TGTGCCAGCAGTGAACCGTCCGGGGGTTTTATGAACACTGAAGCTTTCTTT. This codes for CASSEPSGGFMNTEAFF.

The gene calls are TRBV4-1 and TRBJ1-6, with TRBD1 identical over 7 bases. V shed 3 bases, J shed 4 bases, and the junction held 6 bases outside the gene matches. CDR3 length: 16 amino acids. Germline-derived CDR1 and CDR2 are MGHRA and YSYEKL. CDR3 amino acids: CASSHRTGEYNSPLHF. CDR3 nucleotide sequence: TGCGCCAGCAGCCATCGGACAGGCGAATATAATTCACCCCTCCACTTT.

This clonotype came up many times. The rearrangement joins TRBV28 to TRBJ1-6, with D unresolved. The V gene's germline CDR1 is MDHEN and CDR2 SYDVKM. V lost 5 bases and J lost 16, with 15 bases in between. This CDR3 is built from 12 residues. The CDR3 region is CASSPNRHALHF. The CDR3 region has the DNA TGTGCCAGCAGTCCCAATCGACATGCTCTCCACTTT.

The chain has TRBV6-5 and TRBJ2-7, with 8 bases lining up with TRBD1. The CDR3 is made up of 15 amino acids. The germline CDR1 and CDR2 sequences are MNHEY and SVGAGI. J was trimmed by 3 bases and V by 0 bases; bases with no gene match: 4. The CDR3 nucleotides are TGTGCCAGCAGTTACTCGAGGACAGGGCTCTACGAGCAGTACTTC. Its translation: CASSYSRTGLYEQYF.

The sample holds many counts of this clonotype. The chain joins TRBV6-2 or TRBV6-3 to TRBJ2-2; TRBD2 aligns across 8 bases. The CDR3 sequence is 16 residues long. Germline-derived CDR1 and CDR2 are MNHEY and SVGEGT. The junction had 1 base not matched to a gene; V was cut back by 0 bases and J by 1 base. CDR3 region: CASSYSTSGNTGELFF. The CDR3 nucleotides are TGTGCCAGCAGTTACTCCACTAGCGGGAACACCGGGGAGCTGTTTTTT.

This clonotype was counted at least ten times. The CDR3 nucleotides are TGCGCCAGCGGGCAGTCGGATGGGGGGAACACTGAAGCTTTCTTT. Amino acid sequence: CASGQSDGGNTEAFF. The chain recombines TRBV4-1 with TRBJ1-1, with D possibly being TRBD1 (5 bases). The CDR3 sequence is 15 residues long. Germline V gene lookup returns CDR1 MGHRA and CDR2 YSYEKL. The V and J ends lost 8 bases and 1 base respectively, with 17 bases between them.